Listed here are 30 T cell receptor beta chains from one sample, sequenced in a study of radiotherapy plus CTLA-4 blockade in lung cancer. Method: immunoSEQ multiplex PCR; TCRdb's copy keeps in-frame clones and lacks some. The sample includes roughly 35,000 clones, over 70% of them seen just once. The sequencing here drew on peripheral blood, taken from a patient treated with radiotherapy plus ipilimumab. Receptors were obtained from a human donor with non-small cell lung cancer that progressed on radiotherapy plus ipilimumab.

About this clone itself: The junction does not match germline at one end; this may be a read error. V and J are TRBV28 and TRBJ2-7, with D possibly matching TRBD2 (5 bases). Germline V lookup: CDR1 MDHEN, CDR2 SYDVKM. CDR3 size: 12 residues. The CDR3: CVSSLEGDEQYF. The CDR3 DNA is TGTGTCAGCAGTTTAGAGGGAGACGAGCAGTACTTC.

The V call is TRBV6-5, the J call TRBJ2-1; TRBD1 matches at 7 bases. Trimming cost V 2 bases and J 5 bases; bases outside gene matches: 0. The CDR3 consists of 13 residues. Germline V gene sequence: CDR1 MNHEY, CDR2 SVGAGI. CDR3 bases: TGTGCCAGCAGTTACGGACAGGACAATGAGCAGTTCTTC. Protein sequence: CASSYGQDNEQFF.

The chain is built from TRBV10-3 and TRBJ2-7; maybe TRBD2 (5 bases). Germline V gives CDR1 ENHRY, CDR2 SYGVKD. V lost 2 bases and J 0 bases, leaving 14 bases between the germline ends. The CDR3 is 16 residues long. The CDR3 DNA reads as TGTGCCATCAGTGAGCCTCCGGGATGGGCCTCCTACGAGCAGTACTTC. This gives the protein CAISEPPGWASYEQYF.

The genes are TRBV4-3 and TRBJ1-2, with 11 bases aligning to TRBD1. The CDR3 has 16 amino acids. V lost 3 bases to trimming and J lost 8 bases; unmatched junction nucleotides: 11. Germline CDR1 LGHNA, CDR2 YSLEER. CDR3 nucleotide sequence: TGCGCCAGCAGCCAGGGGTTCGGACAGGGGGCAGGGGGCTACACCTTC. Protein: CASSQGFGQGAGGYTF.

The CDR3 protein is CASSLTRINEQFF. The DNA of the CDR3 is TGTGCCAGCAGCCTCACTAGAATCAATGAGCAGTTCTTC. The V call is TRBV7-9, the J call TRBJ2-1; a weak D match, TRBD2 (5 bases). The CDR3 sequence is 13 residues long. Germline lookup yields CDR1 SEHNR and CDR2 FQNEAQ (reference sequence). With 5 bases removed from V and 6 bases from J, the gap between germline ends came to 11 bases.

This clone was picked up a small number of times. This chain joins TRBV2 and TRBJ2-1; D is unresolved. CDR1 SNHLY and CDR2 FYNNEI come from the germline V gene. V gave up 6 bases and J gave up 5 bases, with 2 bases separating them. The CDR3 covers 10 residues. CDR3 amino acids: CASSDNEQFF. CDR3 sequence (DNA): TGTGCCAGCAGCGACAATGAGCAGTTCTTC.

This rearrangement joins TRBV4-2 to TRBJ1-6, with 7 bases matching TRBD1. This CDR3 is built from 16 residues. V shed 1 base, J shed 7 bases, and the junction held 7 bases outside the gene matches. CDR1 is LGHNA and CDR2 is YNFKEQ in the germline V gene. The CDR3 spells CASSQVGRGRNSPLHF. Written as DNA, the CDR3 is TGTGCCAGCAGCCAAGTAGGGAGGGGGCGAAATTCACCCCTCCACTTT.

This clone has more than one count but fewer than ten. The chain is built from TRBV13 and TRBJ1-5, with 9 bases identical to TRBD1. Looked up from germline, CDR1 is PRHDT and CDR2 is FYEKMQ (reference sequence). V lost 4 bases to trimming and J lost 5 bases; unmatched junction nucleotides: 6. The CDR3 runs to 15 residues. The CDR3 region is CASSWGQGLDQPQHF. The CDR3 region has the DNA TGTGCCAGCAGCTGGGGACAGGGACTCGATCAGCCCCAGCATTTT.

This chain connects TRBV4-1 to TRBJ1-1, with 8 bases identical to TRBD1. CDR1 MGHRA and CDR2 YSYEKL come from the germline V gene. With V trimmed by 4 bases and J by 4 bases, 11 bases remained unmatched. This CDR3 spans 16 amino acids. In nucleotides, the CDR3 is TGCGCCAGCAGCCGGGGGCAGGGGGCCTCGATCACTGAAGCTTTCTTT. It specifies CASSRGQGASITEAFF.

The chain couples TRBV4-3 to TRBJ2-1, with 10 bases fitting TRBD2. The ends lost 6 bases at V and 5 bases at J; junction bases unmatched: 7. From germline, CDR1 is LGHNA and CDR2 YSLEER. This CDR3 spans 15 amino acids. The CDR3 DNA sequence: TGCGCCAGCAGTTTCATAGCGGGGGGTGACAATGAGCAGTTCTTC. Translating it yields CASSFIAGGDNEQFF.

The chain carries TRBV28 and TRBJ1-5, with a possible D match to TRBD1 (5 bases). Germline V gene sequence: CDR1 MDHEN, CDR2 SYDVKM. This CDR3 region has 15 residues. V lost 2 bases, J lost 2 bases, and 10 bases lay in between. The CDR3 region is CASSLGVRGNQPQHF. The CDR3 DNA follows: TGTGCCAGCAGTTTAGGCGTCAGGGGCAATCAGCCCCAGCATTTT.

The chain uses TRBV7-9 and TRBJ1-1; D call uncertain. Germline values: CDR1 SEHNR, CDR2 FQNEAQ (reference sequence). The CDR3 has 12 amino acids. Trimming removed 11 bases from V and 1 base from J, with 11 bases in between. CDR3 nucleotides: TGTGCCTGCACCCAGGAGAACACTGAAGCTTTCTTT. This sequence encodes CACTQENTEAFF.

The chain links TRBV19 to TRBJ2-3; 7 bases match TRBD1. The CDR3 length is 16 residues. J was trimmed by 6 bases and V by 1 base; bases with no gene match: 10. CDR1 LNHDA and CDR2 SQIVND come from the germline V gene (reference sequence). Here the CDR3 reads CASSIGDSGPSDTQYF. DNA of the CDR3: TGTGCCAGTAGTATAGGGGACAGTGGGCCCTCCGATACGCAGTATTTT. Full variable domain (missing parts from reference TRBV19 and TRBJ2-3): DGGITQSPKYLFRKEGQNVTLSCEQNLNHDAMYWYRQDPGQGLRLIYYSQIVNDFQKGDIAEGYSVSREKKESFPLTVTSAQKNPTAFYLCASSIGDSGPSDTQYFGPGTRLTVL.

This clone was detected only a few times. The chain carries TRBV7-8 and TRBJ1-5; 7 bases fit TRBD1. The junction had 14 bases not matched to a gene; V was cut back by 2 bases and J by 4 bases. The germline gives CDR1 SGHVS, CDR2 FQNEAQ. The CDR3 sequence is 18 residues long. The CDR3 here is CASSLSDRDSFFNQPQHF. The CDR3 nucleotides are TGTGCCAGCAGCTTATCCGACCGGGACAGTTTTTTTAATCAGCCCCAGCATTTT.

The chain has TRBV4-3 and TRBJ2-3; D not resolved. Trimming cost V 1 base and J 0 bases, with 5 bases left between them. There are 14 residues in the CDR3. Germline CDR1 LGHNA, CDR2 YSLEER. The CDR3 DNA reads TGCGCCAGCAGCCAAGCCGGGAGCACAGATACGCAGTATTTT. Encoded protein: CASSQAGSTDTQYF.

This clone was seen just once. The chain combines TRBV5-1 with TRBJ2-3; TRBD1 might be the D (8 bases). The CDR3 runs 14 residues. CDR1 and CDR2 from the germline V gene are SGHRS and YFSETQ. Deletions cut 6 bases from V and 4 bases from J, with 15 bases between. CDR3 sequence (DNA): TGCGCCAGCAAACGACAGGGGAGGGCAGATACGCAGTATTTT. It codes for CASKRQGRADTQYF.

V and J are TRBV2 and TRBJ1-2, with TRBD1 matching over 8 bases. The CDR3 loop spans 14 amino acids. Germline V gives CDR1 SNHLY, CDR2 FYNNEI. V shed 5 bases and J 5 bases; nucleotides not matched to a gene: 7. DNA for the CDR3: TGTGCCAGCAGTCCAGACAGGGGAAGATATGGCTACACCTTC. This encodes CASSPDRGRYGYTF. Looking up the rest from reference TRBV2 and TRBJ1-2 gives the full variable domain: EPEVTQTPSHQVTQMGQEVILRCVPISNHLYFYWYRQILGQKVEFLVSFYNNEISEKSEIFDDQFSVERPDGSNFTLKIRSTKLEDSAMYFCASSPDRGRYGYTFGSGTRLTVV.

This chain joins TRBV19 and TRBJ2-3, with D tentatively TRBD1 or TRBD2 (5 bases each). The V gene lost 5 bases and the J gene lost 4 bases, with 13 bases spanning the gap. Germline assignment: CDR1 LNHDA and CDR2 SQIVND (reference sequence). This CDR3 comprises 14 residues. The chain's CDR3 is CASSRDLGADTQYF. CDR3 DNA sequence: TGTGCCAGTAGTCGGGACCTAGGAGCAGATACGCAGTATTTT.

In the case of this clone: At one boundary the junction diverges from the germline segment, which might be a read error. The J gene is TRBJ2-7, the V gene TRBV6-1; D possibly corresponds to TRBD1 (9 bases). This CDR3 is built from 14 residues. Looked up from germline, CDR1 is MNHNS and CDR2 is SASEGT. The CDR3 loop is CASRGGTGSVAKDF. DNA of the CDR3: TGTGCCAGCCGGGGGGGGACAGGGAGCGTGGCGAAGGACTTC.

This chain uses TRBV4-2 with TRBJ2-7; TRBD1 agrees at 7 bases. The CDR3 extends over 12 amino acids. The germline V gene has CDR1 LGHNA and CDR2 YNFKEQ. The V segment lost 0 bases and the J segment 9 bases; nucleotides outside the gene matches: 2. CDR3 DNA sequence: TGTGCCAGCAGCCAAGATAGGGGGCCGCAGTACTTC. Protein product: CASSQDRGPQYF.

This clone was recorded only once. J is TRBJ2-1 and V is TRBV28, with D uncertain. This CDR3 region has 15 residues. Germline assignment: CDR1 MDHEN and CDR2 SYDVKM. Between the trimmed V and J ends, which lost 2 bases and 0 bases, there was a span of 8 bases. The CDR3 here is CASSLAVSSYNEQFF. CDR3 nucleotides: TGTGCCAGCAGTTTAGCGGTTAGCTCCTACAATGAGCAGTTCTTC.

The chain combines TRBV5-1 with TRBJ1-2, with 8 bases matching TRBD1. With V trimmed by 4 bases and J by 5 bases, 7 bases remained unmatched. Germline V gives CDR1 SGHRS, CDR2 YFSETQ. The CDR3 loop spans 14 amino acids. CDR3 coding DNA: TGCGCCAGCAGCACCTGGACAGGGACATATGGCTACACCTTC. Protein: CASSTWTGTYGYTF.

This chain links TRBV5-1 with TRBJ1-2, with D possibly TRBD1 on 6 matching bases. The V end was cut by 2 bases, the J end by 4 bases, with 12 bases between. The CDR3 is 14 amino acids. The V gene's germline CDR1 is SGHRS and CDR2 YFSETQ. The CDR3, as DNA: TGCGCCAGCAGCTTAGATAGGGGGGCCTATGGCTACACCTTC. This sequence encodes CASSLDRGAYGYTF. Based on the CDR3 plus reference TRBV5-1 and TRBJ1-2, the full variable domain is KAGVTQTPRYLIKTRGQQVTLSCSPISGHRSVSWYQQTPGQGLQFLFEYFSETQRNKGNFPGRFSGRQFSNSRSEMNVSTLELGDSALYLCASSLDRGAYGYTFGSGTRLTVV.

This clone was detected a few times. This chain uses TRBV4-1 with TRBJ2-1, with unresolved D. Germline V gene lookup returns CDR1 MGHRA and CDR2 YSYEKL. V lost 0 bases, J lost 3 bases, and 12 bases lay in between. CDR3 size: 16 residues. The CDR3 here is CASSQDETPIYNEQFF. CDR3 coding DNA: TGCGCCAGCAGCCAAGATGAGACTCCAATCTACAATGAGCAGTTCTTC.

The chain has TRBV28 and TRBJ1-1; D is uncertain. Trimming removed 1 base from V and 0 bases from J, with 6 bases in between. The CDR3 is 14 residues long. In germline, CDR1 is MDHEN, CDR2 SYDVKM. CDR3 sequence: CASSLSQLNTEAFF. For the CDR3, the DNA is TGTGCCAGCAGTTTATCACAGCTGAACACTGAAGCTTTCTTT.

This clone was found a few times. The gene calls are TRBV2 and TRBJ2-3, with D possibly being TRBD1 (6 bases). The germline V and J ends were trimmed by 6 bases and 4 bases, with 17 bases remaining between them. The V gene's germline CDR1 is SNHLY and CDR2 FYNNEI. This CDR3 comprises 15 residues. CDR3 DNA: TGTGCCAGCAGCAGGGCACAGGGATTAGCAGATACGCAGTATTTT. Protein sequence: CASSRAQGLADTQYF.

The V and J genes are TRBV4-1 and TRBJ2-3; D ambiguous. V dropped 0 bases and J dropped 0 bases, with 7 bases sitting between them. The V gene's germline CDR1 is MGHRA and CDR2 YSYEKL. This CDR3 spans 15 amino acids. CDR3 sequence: CASSQEPDSTDTQYF. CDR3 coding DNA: TGCGCCAGCAGCCAAGAACCAGATAGCACAGATACGCAGTATTTT.

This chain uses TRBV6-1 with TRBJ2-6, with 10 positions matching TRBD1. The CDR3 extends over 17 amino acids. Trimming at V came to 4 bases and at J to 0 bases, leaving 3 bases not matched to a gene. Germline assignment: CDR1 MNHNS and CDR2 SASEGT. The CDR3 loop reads CASSVGQGDSGANVLTF. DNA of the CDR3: TGTGCCAGCAGTGTCGGACAGGGGGACTCTGGGGCCAACGTCCTGACTTTC.

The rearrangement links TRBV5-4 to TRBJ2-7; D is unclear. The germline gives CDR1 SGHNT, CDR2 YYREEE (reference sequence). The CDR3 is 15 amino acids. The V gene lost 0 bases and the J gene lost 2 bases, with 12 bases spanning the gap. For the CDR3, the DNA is TGTGCCAGCAGCTTGGAGGCAGCTCTCCCCTACGAGCAGTACTTC. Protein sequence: CASSLEAALPYEQYF. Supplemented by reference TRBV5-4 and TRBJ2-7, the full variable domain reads ETGVTQSPTHLIKTRGQQVTLRCSSQSGHNTVSWYQQALGQGPQFIFQYYREEENGRGNFPPRFSGLQFPNYSSELNVNALELDDSALYLCASSLEAALPYEQYFGPGTRLTVT.

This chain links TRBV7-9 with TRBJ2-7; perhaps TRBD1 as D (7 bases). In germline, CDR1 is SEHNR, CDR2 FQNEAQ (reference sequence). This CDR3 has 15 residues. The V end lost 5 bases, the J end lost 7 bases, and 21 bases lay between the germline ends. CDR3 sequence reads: CASSAGSGGSREQYF. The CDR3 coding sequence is TGTGCCAGCAGCGCGGGATCAGGGGGATCCCGGGAGCAGTACTTC.